A selection of T cell receptor beta chains follows, all from one sample in a study of T cell repertoires in cytomegalovirus infection. MiXCR was run by TCRdb on the reads, yielding one entry per CDR3 protein. In the table there are fewer than 700,000 distinct CDR3 sequences, roughly 26% of which are singletons. Sequenced: CD8+ T cells from PBMCs. These receptors all stem from a human donor in good health (CMV status not recorded). Some clones in this sample may be carry-over from other donors' samples. Both conserved end residues are part of each CDR3. Each record gives: J gene, clone size, D gene, V gene, CDR3 DNA, CDR3 protein. The D gene is left open where the match is weak. Not every row has a clone size; where given, it reads once, few, many or a size class.

TRBJ1-2 few TRBD1 TRBV7-3 TGTGCCAGCAGCCCCTCGACAGGGGGGGGGGATGGCTACACCTTC CASSPSTGGGDGYTF
TRBJ2-1 - - TRBV4-3 TGCGCCAGCAGCCTAAGAGGAGGGGCCCCCTACAATGAGCAGTTCTTC CASSLRGGAPYNEQFF
TRBJ2-5 few TRBD2 TRBV2 TGTGCCCCGGGAGGGGCGGAGACCCAGTACTTC CAPGGAETQYF
TRBJ1-1 - - TRBV6-8 TGTGCCAGCAGTTCCGACTCAATACAGGGCGGGAACACTGAAGCTTTCTTT CASSSDSIQGGNTEAFF
TRBJ2-5 few - TRBV7-8 TGTGCCAGCAGCTTAGAAAATAATCCCAAGACCCAGTACTTC CASSLENNPKTQYF
TRBJ2-5 few - TRBV11-2 TGTGCCAGCAGCTTAGTACTGTCTCAAGAGACCCAGTACTTC CASSLVLSQETQYF
TRBJ2-1 - - TRBV20-1 TGCAGTGCGAGCGAGGCAAACTACAATGAGCAGTTCTTC CSASEANYNEQFF
TRBJ1-5 few - TRBV2 TGTGCCAGCAGTAGCCCGAGGGACGCCAACAGCAATCAGCCCCAGCATTTT CASSSPRDANSNQPQHF
TRBJ2-1 few TRBD2 TRBV2 TGTGCCAGCAGTGATAATAGACTAGCGGGGGGCCCCAGCTCCTACAATGAGCAGTTCTTC CASSDNRLAGGPSSYNEQFF
TRBJ1-1 many - TRBV7-2 TGTGCCAGCAGCTTCGGGGGTAGGGGCACTGAAGCTTTCTTT CASSFGGRGTEAFF
TRBJ2-5 few - TRBV27 TGTGCCAGCAGTTTCAACGGGGGCCCACAAGAGACCCAGTACTTC CASSFNGGPQETQYF
TRBJ1-1 few - TRBV6-5 TGTGCCAGCAGTTGGTCCTCGGGTTACACTGAAGCTTTCTTT CASSWSSGYTEAFF
TRBJ1-1 - TRBD1 TRBV11-2 TGTGCCAGCAGCGACCCGGGACAGGGGGCTGAAGCTTTCTTT CASSDPGQGAEAFF
TRBJ1-2 few - TRBV20-1 TGCAGTGTAAGCGAACAGGGACTCGGCTATGGCTACACCTTC CSVSEQGLGYGYTF
TRBJ2-7 - TRBD2 TRBV4-1 TGCGCCAGCAGCCAAGCGCGGGGGGTTACCTACGAGCAGTACTTC CASSQARGVTYEQYF
TRBJ2-1 - - TRBV20-1 TGCAGTGCTAGCAGGACCATCCCTTCCGAAAGCTCCTACAATGAGCAGTTCTTC CSASRTIPSESSYNEQFF
TRBJ1-1 few TRBD1 TRBV5-1 TGCGCCAGCAGCCAAAGGACAGGGGGCCGCGGGGACACTGAAGCTTTCTTT CASSQRTGGRGDTEAFF
TRBJ1-2 many - TRBV7-2 TGTGCCAGCAGCCCCAAACAGGGCAACTATGGCTACACCTTC CASSPKQGNYGYTF
TRBJ2-1 many TRBD1 TRBV7-3 TGTGCCAGCAGCTCCCTACAGACAGGGAATGAGCAGTTCTTC CASSSLQTGNEQFF
TRBJ2-2 - - TRBV20-1 TGCAGTGTTAGAGAGGCGGAAACGAACACCGGGGAGCTGTTTTTT CSVREAETNTGELFF
TRBJ1-6 - - TRBV14 TGTGCCAGCACCAGCAAGGACCGTCTTAATTCACCCCTCCACTTT CASTSKDRLNSPLHF
TRBJ1-1 few - TRBV29-1 TGCAGCGTCTACCAGGCTGAAGCTTTCTTT CSVYQAEAFF